These 28 T cell receptor beta chains share one sample of origin, sequenced in a study of read filtering for tumor transcriptome and immune sequencing. The library was built from roughly 400 ng RNA with molecular barcoded adaptors for alpha/delta and beta/gamma chains. Each CDR3 protein is one row after TCRdb ran MiXCR on the reads. Of roughly 56,000 distinct CDR3 sequences in the sample, roughly 18% are singletons; the top ten hold 11% to 15%. Sequencing used a population of CD138-negative cells sorted from bone marrow. The source of these receptors is a donor aged 40 or over with multiple myeloma.

This clonotype was seen ten or more times. The chain has TRBV5-1 and TRBJ2-1; D is ambiguous. Germline assignment: CDR1 SGHRS and CDR2 YFSETQ. Trimming left V 0 bases short and J 7 bases short, with 11 bases between. CDR3 length: 14 amino acids. CDR3 sequence: CASSLGLSVNEQFF. DNA of the CDR3: TGCGCCAGCAGCTTGGGCCTCTCCGTGAATGAGCAGTTCTTC.

This clonotype was detected ten times or more. This sequence joins TRBV6-2 or TRBV6-3 and TRBJ2-1; 8 nucleotides agree with TRBD2. V was pared by 7 bases and J by 0 bases, with 14 bases of the junction left unmatched. The CDR3 contains 18 residues. The V gene's germline CDR1 is MNHEY and CDR2 SVGEGT. The CDR3 region has the DNA TGTGCCAGCACCCTTCCTAGCGGGCAACTTAGCTCCTACAATGAGCAGTTCTTC. This gives the protein CASTLPSGQLSSYNEQFF.

The table lists this clonotype with many counts. The genes are TRBV5-1 and TRBJ2-5; possible D gene TRBD2, 6 bases. Germline loops: CDR1 SGHRS, CDR2 YFSETQ. CDR3 length: 14 residues. Trimming cost V 4 bases and J 1 base, with 11 bases left between them. CDR3 protein: CASSIGTRQETQYF. The CDR3 DNA is TGCGCCAGCAGCATCGGGACTCGCCAAGAGACCCAGTACTTC.

This clonotype showed up just a few times. Just one base apart from a much larger clone, this may be a read error. V and J are TRBV10-3 and TRBJ2-1, with 7 bases that match TRBD2. Germline trimming cut 8 bases from V and 7 bases from J; bases unmatched to any gene: 8. In germline, CDR1 is ENHRY, CDR2 SYGVKD. This CDR3 spans 13 amino acids. The CDR3 spells CAIEIAGVNEQFF. CDR3 nucleotides: TGTGCCATCGAAATTGCGGGAGTTAATGAGCAGTTCTTC.

This clonotype has only a few counts. This chain links TRBV7-9 with TRBJ1-1; D is unclear. The V end was cut by 6 bases, the J end by 11 bases, with 19 bases between. The CDR3 runs to 13 residues. Germline V gene data show CDR1 as SEHNR and CDR2 as FQNEAQ (reference sequence). CDR3: CASSPDKVGVAFF. In nucleotides, the CDR3 is TGTGCCAGCAGTCCTGACAAGGTCGGTGTTGCTTTCTTT.

In this sample, this clonotype turned up many times. The genes are TRBV6-1 and TRBJ1-5, with D unclear. Per the germline V gene, CDR1 is MNHNS and CDR2 is SASEGT. Between the trimmed V and J ends, which lost 5 bases and 4 bases, there was a span of 9 bases. The CDR3 length is 13 residues. CDR3 bases: TGTGCCAGCAGTCCCGAGTGGAATCAGCCCCAGCATTTT. Translating gives CASSPEWNQPQHF.

This clonotype was observed a few times. CDR3 protein: CASSEASGGETQYF. CDR3 bases: TGTGCCAGCAGTGAAGCGTCAGGGGGGGAGACCCAGTACTTC. The chain uses TRBV6-1 and TRBJ2-5; D is possibly TRBD1 (7 bases). The germline gives CDR1 MNHNS, CDR2 SASEGT. Trimming removed 0 bases at V and 5 bases at J, with 10 bases between. The CDR3 has 14 residues.

Ten or more counts support this clonotype. The chain recombines TRBV3-1 with TRBJ2-7, with TRBD1 matching 9 bases. The CDR3 contains 13 residues. The V and J ends lost 4 bases and 4 bases, in that order; junction bases with no gene match: 2. CDR1 is LGHDT, CDR2 YNNKEL, per germline (reference sequence). The CDR3 DNA follows: TGTGCCAGCAGCCGGGACAGGGAGTACGAGCAGTACTTC. Its translation: CASSRDREYEQYF.

There are many counts of this clonotype. One junction end does not reproduce the germline sequence, and a read error may be involved. The rearrangement links TRBV10-1 to TRBJ2-4, with D perhaps matching TRBD1 (6 bases). Germline V gene data show CDR1 as WNHNN and CDR2 as SYGVQD (reference sequence). The CDR3 is 15 residues long. The CDR3 DNA follows: TGCGCCGGCAGGACAGAGAAACAAGCCAAAAACATTCAGTACTTC. This codes for CAGRTEKQAKNIQYF.

The table lists this clonotype with many counts. J is TRBJ2-4 and V is TRBV19; D remains unclear. CDR1 LNHDA and CDR2 SQIVND come from the germline V gene (reference sequence). The germline V and J ends were trimmed by 5 bases and 6 bases, with 14 bases remaining between them. CDR3 size: 14 residues. The CDR3 DNA sequence: TGTGCCAGTAGTCTATTAAGGAGTCCAAACATTCAGTACTTC. Its translation is CASSLLRSPNIQYF.

About this clonotype itself: A much larger clone lies a single base off, so this may be a read error. The gene calls are TRBV7-2 and TRBJ2-5; 10 bases are shared with TRBD2. CDR1 SGHTA and CDR2 FQGNSA come from the germline V gene. The CDR3 loop spans 17 amino acids. This CDR3 reads CASSAPRTAGAGGTRYF. In DNA, the CDR3 is TGTGCCAGCAGCGCTCCTCGAACAGCGGGAGCGGGGGGGACCCGGTACTTC.

This clonotype occurred many times. The chain joins TRBV20-1 to TRBJ2-1; D not resolved. The CDR3 contains 14 residues. Germline CDR1 and CDR2: DFQATT and SNEGSKA (reference sequence). V lost 0 bases and J 9 bases, leaving 15 bases between the germline ends. The DNA for the CDR3 is TGCAGTGCTAGAGATCTGTTGTTGGATGCTGAGCAGTTCTTC. Translated: CSARDLLLDAEQFF.

This clonotype was counted ten times or more. V gene TRBV20-1 combines with J gene TRBJ2-5, with TRBD2 identical over 8 bases. With V trimmed by 3 bases and J by 5 bases, 5 bases remained unmatched. Germline values: CDR1 DFQATT, CDR2 SNEGSKA (reference sequence). CDR3 size: 13 residues. CDR3 sequence (DNA): TGCAGTGCTAGCGGGGGGGCCGATGAGACCCAGTACTTC. It translates to CSASGGADETQYF.

This clonotype was observed at least ten times. The rearrangement links TRBV10-2 to TRBJ2-6, with 10 nucleotides matching TRBD1. J gave up 4 bases and V 6 bases, and 12 bases lay outside the gene matches. This CDR3 region has 18 residues. Germline V gene sequence: CDR1 WSHSY, CDR2 SAAADI. CDR3 protein: CASSLGPGQGSGANVLTF. DNA of the CDR3: TGCGCCAGCAGCCTCGGACCGGGACAGGGGTCCGGGGCCAACGTCCTGACTTTC.

This CDR3 reads CASSAGGTDNQPQHF. The CDR3 nucleotides read TGCGCCAGCAGCGCCGGAGGGACAGACAATCAGCCCCAGCATTTT. V usage is TRBV5-1 and J usage is TRBJ1-5; 7 nucleotides match TRBD1. The germline CDR1 and CDR2 sequences are SGHRS and YFSETQ. V trimming: 4 bases; J trimming: 3 bases; junction bases outside the gene matches: 7. This CDR3 has 15 amino acids.

The chain couples TRBV10-1 to TRBJ2-1; D perhaps matches TRBD2 (5 bases). The CDR3 totals 13 residues. Germline V gene lookup returns CDR1 WNHNN and CDR2 SYGVQD (reference sequence). Trimming removed 4 bases from V and 5 bases from J, with 9 bases in between. The CDR3 DNA reads as TGCGCCAGCAGTGCCCCGGGGAACAATGAGCAGTTCTTC. Residues: CASSAPGNNEQFF.

Of note for this clonotype: A read error is possible here, since a much larger clone lies one base away. The J gene is TRBJ2-2, the V gene TRBV29-1; 8 bases agree with TRBD1. The CDR3 extends over 15 amino acids. V dropped 7 bases and J dropped 6; count of bases not matched to a gene: 13. Looked up from germline, CDR1 is SQVTM and CDR2 is ANQGSEA. The CDR3 reads CSAVRQGLTAGELFF. The CDR3 nucleotides are TGCAGCGCTGTAAGACAGGGGTTGACTGCCGGGGAGCTGTTTTTT.

In this sample, this clonotype turned up many times. This chain links TRBV11-2 with TRBJ1-1; perhaps TRBD1 as D (6 bases). V was pared by 6 bases and J by 0 bases, with 14 bases between. Germline V gives CDR1 SGHAT, CDR2 FQNNGV. CDR3 size: 15 residues. The CDR3 region is CASRTRGNMNTEAFF. The CDR3, as DNA: TGTGCCAGCAGAACGAGGGGGAACATGAACACTGAAGCTTTCTTT.

This clonotype appeared many times. The chain has TRBV20-1 and TRBJ2-1, with 15 bases identical to TRBD2. The CDR3 has 16 residues. J was trimmed by 9 bases and V by 6 bases; bases with no gene match: 12. Germline V gives CDR1 DFQATT, CDR2 SNEGSKA (reference sequence). The CDR3 protein is CSAPQAGTSGGSEQFF. The CDR3 DNA sequence: TGCAGTGCCCCGCAAGCCGGGACTAGCGGGGGGAGTGAGCAGTTCTTC.

This clonotype was observed at least ten times. The CDR3 region is CATSDRGKGNEQFF. Written as DNA, the CDR3 is TGTGCCACCAGTGACAGAGGTAAAGGCAATGAGCAGTTCTTC. The rearrangement joins TRBV24-1 to TRBJ2-1; D is unresolved. In germline, CDR1 is KGHDR, CDR2 SFDVKD. The CDR3 is made up of 14 amino acids. Trimming left V 4 bases short and J 6 bases short, with 12 bases between.

A remark on this clonotype: This may come from a read error, since a much larger clone is one base off. The chain is built from TRBV7-2 and TRBJ2-7, with TRBD1 as a possible D gene (5 bases). The CDR3 is 15 residues long. Germline V gives CDR1 SGHTA, CDR2 FQGNSA. This chain's CDR3 is CASSLGTLSSYERYF. Here the CDR3 DNA reads TGTGCCAGCAGCTTAGGGACACTAAGCTCCTACGAGCGGTACTTC.

For this clonotype: A much larger clone differs from this one at a single base, so this may be a read error. The gene calls are TRBV20-1 and TRBJ2-5, with unresolved D. Germline V gene sequence: CDR1 DFQATT, CDR2 SNEGSKA (reference sequence). The CDR3 is 12 residues long. Trimming took off 4 bases at V and 4 bases at J, with 10 bases between the two ends. The CDR3 loop reads CSANRLSETQYF. The CDR3 bases are TGCAGTGCTAACAGACTGTCAGAGACCCAGTACTTC.

V usage is TRBV9 and J usage is TRBJ1-2; D is undetermined. This CDR3 region has 13 residues. Germline V gene lookup returns CDR1 SGDLS and CDR2 YYNGEE. V lost 2 bases to trimming and J lost 1 base, with 6 bases between them. The CDR3 bases are TGTGCCAGCAGCGTCGACTATAACTATGGCTACACCTTC. Protein: CASSVDYNYGYTF.

This clonotype has just a few counts. The chain carries TRBV28 and TRBJ2-2; D remains ambiguous. V gave up 9 bases and J gave up 2 bases, with 4 bases separating them. There are 11 residues in the CDR3. Germline values: CDR1 MDHEN, CDR2 SYDVKM. The CDR3 is CASCNTGELFF. DNA for the CDR3: TGTGCCAGTTGTAACACCGGGGAGCTGTTTTTT.

Many counts were recorded for this clonotype. The chain combines TRBV7-9 with TRBJ2-1; 8 nucleotides line up with TRBD2. CDR1 is SEHNR, CDR2 FQNEAQ, per germline (reference sequence). CDR3 length: 16 amino acids. V was pared by 2 bases and J by 6 bases, with 9 bases of the junction left unmatched. CDR3 sequence reads: CASSLSGLARTNEQFF. The CDR3 DNA follows: TGTGCCAGCAGCTTATCCGGACTAGCAAGGACCAATGAGCAGTTCTTC.

This clonotype was detected many times. The rearrangement links TRBV7-2 to TRBJ2-4; TRBD1 is a possible D gene (6 bases). CDR3 length: 13 amino acids. Germline-derived CDR1 and CDR2 are SGHTA and FQGNSA. The V and J ends lost 3 bases and 7 bases respectively, with 10 bases between them. CDR3 nucleotide sequence: TGTGCCAGCAGCTTTGGACAGAGGAACATTCAGTACTTC. Protein sequence: CASSFGQRNIQYF. Variable domain in full (rest from reference TRBV7-2 and TRBJ2-4): GAGVSQSPSNKVTEKGKDVELRCDPISGHTALYWYRQSLGQGLEFLIYFQGNSAPDKSGLPSDRFSAERTGGSVSTLTIQRTQQEDSAVYLCASSFGQRNIQYFGAGTRLSVL.

This clonotype was seen repeatedly, ten times or more. V usage is TRBV7-3 and J usage is TRBJ2-1; maybe TRBD1 (5 bases). This CDR3 has 14 residues. The germline gives CDR1 SGHTA, CDR2 FQGTGA. Trimming took off 5 bases at V and 6 bases at J, with 14 bases between the two ends. The CDR3 nucleotides read TGTGCCAGCAGCAAGACGACCAGGGCCAATGAGCAGTTCTTC. Its translation is CASSKTTRANEQFF.

This clonotype has a count of ten or more. V gene TRBV30 combines with J gene TRBJ2-5, with TRBD2 as a possible D gene (6 bases). V gave up 7 bases and J gave up 5 bases, with 14 bases separating them. CDR3 size: 12 residues. Germline V gene lookup returns CDR1 GTSNPN and CDR2 SVGIG (reference sequence). CDR3 bases: TGTGCCTTTTTAGCGGAGCGGGAGACCCAGTACTTC. Translation gives CAFLAERETQYF.